This T cell receptor beta chain is drawn from a study of tumor-infiltrating lymphocytes in primary liver carcinoma. The study, taken as a whole, reports: Roughly 7.5-24% of top clones, and no more, occurred in all five tumor regions. Tumor region pairs outstripped tumor-adjacent and tumor-blood pairs in overlap.

J was trimmed by 4 bases and V by 1 base; bases with no gene match: 5. CDR1 and CDR2 (germline): SGHAT, FQDESV (reference sequence). The CDR3 runs to 15 residues. TCR beta cDNA was made from approximately 540 ng total RNA with a constant-region primer. Libraries of TCR beta came from three nested multiplex PCR rounds with slightly modified ARM-PCR. With TRBV1-TRBV30 forward primers and a C-beta reverse primer, the first two PCR rounds were run for roughly 10 cycles each. From the multiplex PCR reads, TCRdb called clonotypes with MiXCR, one entry per CDR3 protein. In the table there are about 50,000 distinct CDR3 sequences, approximately 80% of which are singletons. Co-extracted RNA and DNA came from roughly 20-30 mg of unsorted bulk tissue. Patients underwent surgical resection for primary liver carcinoma. Patients were treatment-naive with chronic HBV infection. Notes on this clonotype: Its specificity is unknown. Without the conserved terminal phenylalanine or tryptophan, this CDR3 likely stems from a read error.

The TCR comes from a man aged 35 to 55 with primary liver carcinoma and hepatitis B virus infection. Sequenced input: liver tumor tissue from sampling region 5. Noted subset: tumor region T5, tumor centre. The V call is TRBV11-1, the J call TRBJ2-5, with TRBD1 identical over 8 bases. CDR3 nucleotides: TGTGCCAGCAGCTTAGAGGGCGACAGGGGAGAGACCCAGTACCTC. As protein: CASSLEGDRGETQYL.